The TCR beta chain described here comes from a study of T cells in Graves' hyperthyroidism and ophthalmopathy. Study-wide findings and caveats: Peripheral blood also featured most of the thyroid clonotypes expanded above 0.001.

In regard to this clonotype: Its antigen is unidentified.

RNA transcripts provided the source from which TCR beta CDR3 regions were amplified. Carried out on the TCR CDR3, a first-round RT-PCR used the HTBI primer set. TCRdb fed the multiplex PCR reads into MiXCR, producing one record per CDR3 protein. The table records over 500,000 distinct CDR3 sequences, approximately 15% of them present only once. The study defined stable Graves' hyperthyroidism as no ophthalmopathy progression within 18 months. 9.5 to 10 ml fresh peripheral blood yielded the PBMCs. The CDR3 is 16 amino acids. Germline lookup yields CDR1 SGHRS and CDR2 YFSETQ. Trimming pared 0 bases from V and 1 base from J, leaving 11 bases between.

This clonotype was sampled from a woman aged 40-49 years with Graves' hyperthyroidism. Sequencing was performed on blood. The V and J genes are TRBV5-1 and TRBJ2-1; D may be TRBD1 (7 bases). The CDR3 nucleotides are TGCGCCAGCAGCTTGGCCGGGGGACAGTCCTACAATGAGCAGTTCTTC. Translating it yields CASSLAGGQSYNEQFF.